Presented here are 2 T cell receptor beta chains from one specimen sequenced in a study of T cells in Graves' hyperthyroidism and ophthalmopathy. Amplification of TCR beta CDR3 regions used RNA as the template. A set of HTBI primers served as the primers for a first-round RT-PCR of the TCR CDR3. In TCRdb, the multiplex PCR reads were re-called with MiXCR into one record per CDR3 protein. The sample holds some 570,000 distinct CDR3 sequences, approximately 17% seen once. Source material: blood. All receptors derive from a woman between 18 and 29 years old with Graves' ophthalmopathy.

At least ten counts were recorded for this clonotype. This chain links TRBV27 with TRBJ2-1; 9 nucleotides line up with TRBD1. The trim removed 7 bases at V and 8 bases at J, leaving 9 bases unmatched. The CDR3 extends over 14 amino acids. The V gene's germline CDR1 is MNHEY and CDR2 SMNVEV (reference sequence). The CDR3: CASTNRGPRDEQFF. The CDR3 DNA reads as TGTGCCAGCACAAACAGGGGGCCTAGGGATGAGCAGTTCTTC.

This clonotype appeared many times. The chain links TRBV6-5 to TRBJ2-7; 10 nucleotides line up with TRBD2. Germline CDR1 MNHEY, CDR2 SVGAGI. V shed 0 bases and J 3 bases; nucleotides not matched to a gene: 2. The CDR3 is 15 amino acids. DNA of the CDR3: TGTGCCAGCAGTTACTCTACTAGCGGGGACTACGAGCAGTACTTC. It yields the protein CASSYSTSGDYEQYF.